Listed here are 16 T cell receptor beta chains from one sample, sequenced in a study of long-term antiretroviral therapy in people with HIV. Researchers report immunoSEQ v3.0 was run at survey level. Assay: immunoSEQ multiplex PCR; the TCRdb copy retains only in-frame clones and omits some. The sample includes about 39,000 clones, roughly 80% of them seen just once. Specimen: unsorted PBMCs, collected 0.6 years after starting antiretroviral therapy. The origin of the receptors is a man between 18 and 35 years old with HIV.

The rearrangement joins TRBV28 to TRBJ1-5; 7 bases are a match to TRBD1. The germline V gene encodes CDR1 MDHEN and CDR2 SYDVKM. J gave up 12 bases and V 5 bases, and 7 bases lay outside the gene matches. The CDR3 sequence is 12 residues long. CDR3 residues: CASSKLDRDQHF. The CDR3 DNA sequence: TGTGCCAGCAGTAAACTTGACAGGGACCAGCATTTT.

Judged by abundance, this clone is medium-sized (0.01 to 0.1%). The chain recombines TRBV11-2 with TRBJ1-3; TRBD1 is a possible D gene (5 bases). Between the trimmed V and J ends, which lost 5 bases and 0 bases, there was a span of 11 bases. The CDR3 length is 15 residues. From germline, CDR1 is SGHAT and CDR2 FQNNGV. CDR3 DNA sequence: TGTGCCAGCAGCGTGGGACTGAACTCTGGAAACACCATATATTTT. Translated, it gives CASSVGLNSGNTIYF.

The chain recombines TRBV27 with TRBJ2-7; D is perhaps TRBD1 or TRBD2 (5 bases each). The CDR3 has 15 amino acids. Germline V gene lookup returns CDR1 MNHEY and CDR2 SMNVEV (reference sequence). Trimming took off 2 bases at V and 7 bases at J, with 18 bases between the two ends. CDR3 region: CASSLLPGPRREQYF. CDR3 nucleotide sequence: TGTGCCAGCAGTTTACTTCCGGGGCCCCGGCGGGAGCAGTACTTC.

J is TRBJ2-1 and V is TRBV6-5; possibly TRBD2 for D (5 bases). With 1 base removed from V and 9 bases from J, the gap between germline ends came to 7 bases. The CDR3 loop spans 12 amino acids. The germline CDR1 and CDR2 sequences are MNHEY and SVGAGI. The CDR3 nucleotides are TGTGCCAGCAGTTACTACGGGGTTGAGCAGTTCTTC. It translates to CASSYYGVEQFF.

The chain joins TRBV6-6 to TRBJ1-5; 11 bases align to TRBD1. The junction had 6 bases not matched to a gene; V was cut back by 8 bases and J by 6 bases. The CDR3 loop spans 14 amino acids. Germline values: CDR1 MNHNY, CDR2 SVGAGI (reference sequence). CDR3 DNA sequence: TGTGCCAGCGGGGACAGGGGGGCGAGTCAGCCCCAGCATTTT. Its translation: CASGDRGASQPQHF.

The DNA of the CDR3 is TGTGCCAGCAGCCCCGGGGGGAGCGGTGAGCAGTTCTTC. The encoded protein is CASSPGGSGEQFF. The chain uses TRBV14 and TRBJ2-1; 7 bases map to TRBD2. V shed 4 bases, J shed 9 bases, and the junction held 6 bases outside the gene matches. Germline V gene lookup returns CDR1 SGHDN and CDR2 FVKESK. This CDR3 contains 13 residues.

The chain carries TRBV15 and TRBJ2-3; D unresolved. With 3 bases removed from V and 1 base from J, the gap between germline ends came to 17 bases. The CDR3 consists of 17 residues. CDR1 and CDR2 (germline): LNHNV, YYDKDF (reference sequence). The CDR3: CATSSLTLNRGTDTQYF. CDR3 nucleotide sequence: TGTGCCACCAGCAGTCTAACCCTGAATCGTGGCACAGATACGCAGTATTTT.

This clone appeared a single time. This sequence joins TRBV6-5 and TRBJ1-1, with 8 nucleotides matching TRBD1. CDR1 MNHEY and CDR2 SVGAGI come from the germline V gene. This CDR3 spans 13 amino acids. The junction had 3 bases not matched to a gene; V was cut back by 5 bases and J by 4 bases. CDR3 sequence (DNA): TGTGCCAGCAGTGGTACAGGGGGCACTGAAGCTTTCTTT. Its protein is CASSGTGGTEAFF.

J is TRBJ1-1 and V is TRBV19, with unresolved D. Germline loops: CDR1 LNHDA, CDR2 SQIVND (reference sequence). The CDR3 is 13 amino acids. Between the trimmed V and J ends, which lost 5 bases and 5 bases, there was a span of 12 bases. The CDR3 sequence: CASSFGVGTEAFF. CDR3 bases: TGTGCCAGTAGTTTTGGTGTGGGGACTGAAGCTTTCTTT.

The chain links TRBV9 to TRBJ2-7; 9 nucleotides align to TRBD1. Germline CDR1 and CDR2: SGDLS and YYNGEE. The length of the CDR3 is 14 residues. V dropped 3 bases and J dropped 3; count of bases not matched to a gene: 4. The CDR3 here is CASSEGDRDYEQYF. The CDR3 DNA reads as TGTGCCAGCAGCGAGGGGGACAGGGACTACGAGCAGTACTTC.

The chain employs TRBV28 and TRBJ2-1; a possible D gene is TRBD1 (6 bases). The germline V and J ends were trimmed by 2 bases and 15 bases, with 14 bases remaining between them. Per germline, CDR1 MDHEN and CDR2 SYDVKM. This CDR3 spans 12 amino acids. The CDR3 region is CASSLRTAPPFF. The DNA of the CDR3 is TGTGCCAGCAGTTTAAGGACAGCGCCCCCGTTCTTC. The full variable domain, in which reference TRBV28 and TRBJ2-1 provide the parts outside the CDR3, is DVKVTQSSRYLVKRTGEKVFLECVQDMDHENMFWYRQDPGLGLRLIYFSYDVKMKEKGDIPEGYSVSREKKERFSLILESASTNQTSMYLCASSLRTAPPFFGPGTRLTVL.

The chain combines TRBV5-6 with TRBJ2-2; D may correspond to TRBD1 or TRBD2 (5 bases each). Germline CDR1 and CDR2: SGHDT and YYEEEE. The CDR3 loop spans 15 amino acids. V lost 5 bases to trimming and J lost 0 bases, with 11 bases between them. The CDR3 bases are TGTGCCAGCAGGGAGAGGGGTGCGAACACCGGGGAGCTGTTTTTT. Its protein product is CASRERGANTGELFF. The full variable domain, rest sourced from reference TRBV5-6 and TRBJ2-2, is DAGVTQSPTHLIKTRGQQVTLRCSPKSGHDTVSWYQQALGQGPQFIFQYYEEEERQRGNFPDRFSGHQFPNYSSELNVNALLLGDSALYLCASRERGANTGELFFGEGSRLTVL.

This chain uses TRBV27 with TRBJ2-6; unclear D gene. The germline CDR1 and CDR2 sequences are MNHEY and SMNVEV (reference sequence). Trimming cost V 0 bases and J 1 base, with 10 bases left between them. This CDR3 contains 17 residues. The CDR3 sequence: CASSLSGLGSGANVLTF. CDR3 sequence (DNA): TGTGCCAGCAGTTTATCGGGCCTAGGGTCTGGGGCCAACGTCCTGACTTTC.

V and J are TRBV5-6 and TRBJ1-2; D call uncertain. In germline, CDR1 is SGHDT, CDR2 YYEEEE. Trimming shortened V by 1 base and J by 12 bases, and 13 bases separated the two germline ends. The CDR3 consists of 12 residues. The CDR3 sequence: CASSLWRGIDTF. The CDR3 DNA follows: TGTGCCAGCAGCTTGTGGCGGGGAATCGACACCTTC.

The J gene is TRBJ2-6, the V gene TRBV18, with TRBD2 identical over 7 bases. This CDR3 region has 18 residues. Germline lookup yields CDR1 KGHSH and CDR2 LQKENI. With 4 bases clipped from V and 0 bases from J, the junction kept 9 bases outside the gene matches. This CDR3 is CASSRWGGPSSGANVLTF. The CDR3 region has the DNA TGTGCCAGCTCACGCTGGGGGGGACCAAGCTCTGGGGCCAACGTCCTGACTTTC.

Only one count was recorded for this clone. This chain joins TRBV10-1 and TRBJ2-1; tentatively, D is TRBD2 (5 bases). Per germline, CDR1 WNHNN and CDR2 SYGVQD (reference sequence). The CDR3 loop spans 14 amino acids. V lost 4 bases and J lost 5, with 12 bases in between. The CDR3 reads CASSVDSVNNEQFF. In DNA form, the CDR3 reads TGCGCCAGCAGTGTGGATAGCGTTAACAATGAGCAGTTCTTC.